The clone carrying this TCR beta chain was seen more than once but under ten times. Its antigen is undetermined. Sample barcodes and UMIs were carried by the TCR alpha and TCR beta cDNA libraries that 5'RACE generated with constant-segment primers. MiXCR was run by TCRdb on the 5' RACE reads, yielding one entry per CDR3 protein. Of approximately 180,000 distinct CDR3 sequences in the sample, 16% were seen once. Trimming took off 5 bases at V and 2 bases at J, with 11 bases between the two ends. CDR3 size: 14 residues. The germline V gene encodes CDR1 ENHRY and CDR2 SYGVKD. The data derive from a study of T-cell memory formation after mild COVID-19. Whole-study findings and limits: Contracting CD4+ clones lay largely in CM and EM, with CD8+ ones residing in EMRA. Some SARS-CoV-2-responding clones were already detected in memory before infection.

The gene calls are TRBV10-3 and TRBJ2-3; D may be TRBD1 (5 bases). The TCR originated in an adult woman who had mild COVID-19 (a few samples of this study predate the infection). Cell type and time point are not known. The sample consisted of PBMCs or a T cell subset sorted from them (not recorded which). CDR3 DNA: TGTGCCATCAGTCTACAAGGGGTCACAGATACGCAGTATTTT. Its protein is CAISLQGVTDTQYF.